This entry lists 26 T cell receptor beta chains sequenced from one sample in a study of cytomegalovirus exposure and HLA in healthy donors. Repertoires were generated with immunoSEQ multiplex PCR, while TCRdb's copy carries only in-frame clones and drops some. The profile shows 150,000 to 200,000 clones, approximately 80% of them singletons. Sequencing used PBMCs. These receptors were obtained from a man in his late teens or twenties in good health and CMV-seropositive.

The J gene is TRBJ1-1, the V gene TRBV13; D is possibly TRBD1 (5 bases). The CDR3 runs 14 residues. The germline V gene has CDR1 PRHDT and CDR2 FYEKMQ (reference sequence). V lost 5 bases and J lost 0, with 10 bases in between. The CDR3 DNA reads as TGTGCCAGCAGCCTAAGACAGCTGAACACTGAAGCTTTCTTT. Its translation: CASSLRQLNTEAFF.

The rearrangement links TRBV9 to TRBJ1-2, with a weak D call TRBD1 (5 bases). Trimming cost V 4 bases and J 4 bases, with 26 bases left between them. The CDR3 length is 18 residues. From germline, CDR1 is SGDLS and CDR2 YYNGEE. The CDR3 nucleotides are TGTGCCAGCAGCCCGTCGGTATTCGGGGGGACGCTAGGCTATGGCTACACCTTC. Protein: CASSPSVFGGTLGYGYTF.

This clone was found a few times. V gene TRBV6-1 combines with J gene TRBJ1-5; D is ambiguous. V dropped 10 bases and J dropped 4 bases, with 11 bases sitting between them. Per germline, CDR1 MNHNS and CDR2 SASEGT. This CDR3 region has 12 residues. CDR3 sequence reads: CATCTGNQPQHF. CDR3 coding DNA: TGTGCCACCTGTACGGGGAATCAGCCCCAGCATTTT.

This chain connects TRBV7-2 to TRBJ1-2; no reliable D call. The V end was cut by 1 base, the J end by 3 bases, with 15 bases between. Germline lookup yields CDR1 SGHTA and CDR2 FQGNSA. The CDR3 has 16 amino acids. CDR3 nucleotide sequence: TGTGCCAGCAGCTTAGAACTAGGGCTAGTCGACTATGGCTACACCTTC. Its translation is CASSLELGLVDYGYTF.

This chain joins TRBV29-1 and TRBJ2-1, with D tentatively TRBD1 (5 bases). Trimming cost V 8 bases and J 7 bases, with 12 bases left between them. The V gene's germline CDR1 is SQVTM and CDR2 ANQGSEA. CDR3 length: 11 residues. In DNA form, the CDR3 reads TGCAGCCATGGGGCACAGAATGAGCAGTTCTTC. Translation: CSHGAQNEQFF.

The rearrangement uses TRBV7-3 and TRBJ2-1, with a tentative D call TRBD2 (5 bases). Deletions cut 0 bases from V and 9 bases from J, with 6 bases between. CDR1 is SGHTA, CDR2 FQGTGA, per germline. The length of the CDR3 is 12 residues. The chain's CDR3 is CASSLTGSEQFF. CDR3 bases: TGTGCCAGCAGCTTAACAGGGAGTGAGCAGTTCTTC.

This chain links TRBV2 with TRBJ2-7; 7 bases fit TRBD2. The junction had 9 bases not matched to a gene; V was cut back by 6 bases and J by 7 bases. Germline values: CDR1 SNHLY, CDR2 FYNNEI. The CDR3 consists of 13 residues. This chain's CDR3 is CASRTGGVEEQYF. In nucleotides, the CDR3 is TGTGCCAGCAGGACGGGAGGTGTGGAAGAGCAGTACTTC.

This chain links TRBV7-2 with TRBJ2-7, with 7 bases identical to TRBD1. The CDR3 consists of 14 residues. Germline assignment: CDR1 SGHTA and CDR2 FQGNSA. V lost 1 base, J lost 2 bases, and 2 bases stayed unmatched. The CDR3 is CASSLVGQTYEQYF. CDR3 DNA: TGTGCCAGCAGCTTAGTGGGACAGACCTACGAGCAGTACTTC.

CDR3 region: CASTKRAGSYNEQFF. For the CDR3, the DNA is TGTGCCAGCACCAAAAGAGCGGGTTCATACAATGAGCAGTTCTTC. The chain uses TRBV7-2 and TRBJ2-1; possibly TRBD2 for D (6 bases). CDR1 is SGHTA and CDR2 is FQGNSA in the germline V gene. The CDR3 has 15 amino acids. V was clipped by 7 bases and J by 4 bases, with 17 bases between them. The full variable domain, rest sourced from reference TRBV7-2 and TRBJ2-1, is GAGVSQSPSNKVTEKGKDVELRCDPISGHTALYWYRQSLGQGLEFLIYFQGNSAPDKSGLPSDRFSAERTGGSVSTLTIQRTQQEDSAVYLCASTKRAGSYNEQFFGPGTRLTVL.

The sample holds a few counts of this clone. This chain links TRBV7-9 with TRBJ2-1, with 8 bases identical to TRBD2. The CDR3 is 15 amino acids. The trim removed 6 bases at V and 5 bases at J, leaving 9 bases unmatched. Germline CDR1 reads SEHNR; CDR2 reads FQNEAQ (reference sequence). In DNA, the CDR3 is TGTGCCAGCAGACTTCCCGGACTAGCCAACAATGAGCAGTTCTTC. The encoded protein is CASRLPGLANNEQFF.

The chain employs TRBV5-6 and TRBJ1-2, with 7 bases matching TRBD1. Per the germline V gene, CDR1 is SGHDT and CDR2 is YYEEEE. The CDR3 length is 14 residues. V lost 2 bases and J lost 6; bases outside the gene matches: 7. The CDR3 reads CASSFGSGGNGYTF. CDR3 DNA: TGTGCCAGCAGCTTCGGGTCAGGGGGAAATGGCTACACCTTC.

The chain joins TRBV30 to TRBJ2-7; D remains unclear. The CDR3 length is 11 residues. Per the germline V gene, CDR1 is GTSNPN and CDR2 is SVGIG (reference sequence). Trimming stripped 0 bases from V and 4 bases from J, with 4 bases between. CDR3 residues: CAWSVQYEQYF. The CDR3 coding sequence is TGTGCCTGGAGTGTCCAGTACGAGCAGTACTTC.

The chain combines TRBV4-3 with TRBJ2-2, with TRBD1 as a possible D gene (7 bases). Per germline, CDR1 LGHNA and CDR2 YSLEER. There are 15 residues in the CDR3. V shed 2 bases and J shed 2 bases, with 9 bases lying between them. The CDR3 DNA reads as TGCGCCAGCAGCCAACAGGGGGGAAACACCGGGGAGCTGTTTTTT. Its protein is CASSQQGGNTGELFF.

The rearrangement joins TRBV29-1 to TRBJ2-1; TRBD2 aligns across 8 bases. Looked up from germline, CDR1 is SQVTM and CDR2 is ANQGSEA. This CDR3 contains 16 residues. The J segment lost 6 bases and the V segment lost 1 base, leaving 11 bases of the junction unmatched. CDR3 DNA: TGCAGCGTTGAAGGGGGCGTGGGACTAGGGCCCAATGAGCAGTTCTTC. Protein product: CSVEGGVGLGPNEQFF.

The chain combines TRBV30 with TRBJ1-5; the D gene is possibly TRBD1 (5 bases). The CDR3 loop spans 14 amino acids. The germline CDR1 and CDR2 sequences are GTSNPN and SVGIG (reference sequence). V was pared by 2 bases and J by 4 bases, with 12 bases between. The CDR3 nucleotides read TGTGCCTGGAGTCCCGCCGACAGTAATCAGCCCCAGCATTTT. Protein sequence: CAWSPADSNQPQHF.

The V and J genes are TRBV6-4 and TRBJ2-3; no definite D call. The CDR3 has 15 amino acids. Germline-derived CDR1 and CDR2 are MRHNA and SNTAGT. Trimming removed 6 bases at V and 0 bases at J, with 13 bases between. The CDR3 loop is CASSPESTSTDTQYF. CDR3 sequence (DNA): TGTGCCAGCAGCCCTGAATCGACTAGCACAGATACGCAGTATTTT.

J is TRBJ2-1 and V is TRBV7-3; 8 nucleotides agree with TRBD1. This CDR3 is 16 amino acids long. Looked up from germline, CDR1 is SGHTA and CDR2 is FQGTGA. The ends lost 1 base at V and 3 bases at J; junction bases unmatched: 5. The CDR3 is CASSLKGTGLYNEQFF. CDR3 sequence (DNA): TGTGCCAGCAGCTTAAAAGGGACAGGCCTCTACAATGAGCAGTTCTTC.

The CDR3 protein is CAWSVRGYLNTEAFF. The CDR3 nucleotides are TGTGCCTGGAGTGTACGAGGGTACCTGAACACTGAAGCTTTCTTT. The chain joins TRBV30 to TRBJ1-1, with unresolved D. The germline V gene has CDR1 GTSNPN and CDR2 SVGIG (reference sequence). This CDR3 comprises 15 residues. V was clipped by 0 bases and J by 0 bases, with 11 bases between them. The full variable domain, in which reference TRBV30 and TRBJ1-1 provide the parts outside the CDR3, is SQTIHQWPATLVQPVGSPLSLECTVEGTSNPNLYWYRQAAGRGLQLLFYSVGIGQISSEVPQNLSASRPQDRQFILSSKKLLLSDSGFYLCAWSVRGYLNTEAFFGQGTRLTVV.

This chain uses TRBV27 with TRBJ2-2; D is ambiguous. V lost 8 bases, J lost 7 bases, and 17 bases lay in between. The length of the CDR3 is 14 residues. Germline CDR1 MNHEY, CDR2 SMNVEV (reference sequence). The CDR3 region is CASSLPDLNGELFF. The DNA for the CDR3 is TGTGCCAGCTCTCTCCCTGACTTAAACGGGGAGCTGTTTTTT.

V usage is TRBV7-2 and J usage is TRBJ2-7; D gene ambiguous. Germline V CDR1 and CDR2: SGHTA, FQGNSA. Trimming cost V 1 base and J 6 bases, with 13 bases left between them. This CDR3 has 14 residues. CDR3 loop: CASSLGLHASEQYF. The DNA for the CDR3 is TGTGCCAGCAGCTTAGGACTCCATGCCTCCGAGCAGTACTTC.

The J gene is TRBJ1-1, the V gene TRBV5-1, with TRBD1 identical over 8 bases. CDR3 length: 16 amino acids. V lost 0 bases, J lost 0 bases, and 4 bases stayed unmatched. CDR1 SGHRS and CDR2 YFSETQ come from the germline V gene. DNA for the CDR3: TGCGCCAGCAGCTTGGACGGACAGGGCCTGAACACTGAAGCTTTCTTT. This codes for CASSLDGQGLNTEAFF.

This sequence joins TRBV18 and TRBJ2-2, with 9 positions matching TRBD1. Per germline, CDR1 KGHSH and CDR2 LQKENI. The V and J ends lost 0 bases and 0 bases, in that order; junction bases with no gene match: 5. The CDR3 spans 18 residues. The CDR3 sequence is CASSPPWDRATNTGELFF. In DNA form, the CDR3 reads TGTGCCAGCTCACCACCGTGGGACAGGGCCACGAACACCGGGGAGCTGTTTTTT.

This clone was observed a single time. This sequence joins TRBV6-5 and TRBJ2-7; 7 bases map to TRBD2. Germline V gene lookup returns CDR1 MNHEY and CDR2 SVGAGI. V was clipped by 0 bases and J by 3 bases; unmatched bases: 5. CDR3 length equals 15 residues. CDR3 loop: CASSYSREGNYEQYF. CDR3 nucleotides: TGTGCCAGCAGTTACTCGAGGGAGGGGAACTACGAGCAGTACTTC.

CDR3 bases: TGTGCCAGCAGCTCGACAGGGGGCGATGGTACGCAGTATTTT. Translating gives CASSSTGGDGTQYF. The V gene is TRBV5-6, the J gene TRBJ2-3; TRBD1 matches at 10 bases. The V and J ends lost 3 bases and 8 bases, in that order; junction bases with no gene match: 6. Germline lookup yields CDR1 SGHDT and CDR2 YYEEEE. The CDR3 runs to 14 residues.

The rearrangement uses TRBV30 and TRBJ2-3, with D possibly TRBD2 on 5 matching bases. With 3 bases removed from V and 2 bases from J, the gap between germline ends came to 12 bases. Germline V gives CDR1 GTSNPN, CDR2 SVGIG (reference sequence). The CDR3 extends over 14 amino acids. CDR3: CAWSRSGTTDTQYF. CDR3 coding DNA: TGTGCCTGGAGCCGGAGCGGAACCACAGATACGCAGTATTTT.

V is TRBV30 and J is TRBJ2-7, with 9 bases aligning to TRBD2. Trimming removed 2 bases from V and 7 bases from J; junction bases left unmatched: 12. The CDR3 is 15 residues long. Germline CDR1 reads GTSNPN; CDR2 reads SVGIG (reference sequence). The CDR3 sequence is CAWSFPGAGGWEQYF. Here the CDR3 DNA reads TGTGCCTGGAGTTTCCCCGGGGCGGGAGGGTGGGAGCAGTACTTC.